This T cell receptor (beta chain) was documented in a study of tumor-infiltrating lymphocytes in primary liver carcinoma (dated by TCRdb to 2017 to 2019). At the level of the whole study: Of the five patients, three men and two women aged 30 to 69 years, four had hepatocellular carcinoma and one had combined HCC and intrahepatic cholangiocarcinoma. The five patients had tumors staged T1-T3 N0M0, with maximum diameters ranging from about 4 to 11 cm. Roughly 3.65 to 7.13 million productive TCRbeta reads were obtained per sample, and no significant difference in read depth was found between tissue types. The study combined TCRbeta repertoire sequencing, expression microarrays and whole-exome sequencing across five regions of each liver tumor, with adjacent normal tissue and blood. A total of roughly 35 specimens from 5 patients, comprising 25 or so tumor regions, 5 adjacent noncancerous liver tissues and 5 peripheral blood samples, were covered by TCRbeta repertoire sequencing. Repertoires from technical replicates were highly reproducible, with mean shared-clone rates about 0.88 and correlation coefficients above 0.95. The paper's findings and limits, for the study overall: The top 250 clones accounted for a significantly greater share of the repertoire in tumors than in blood (p = 0.039). Comparison of CD4+ and CD8+ T cell repertoires was precluded by the use of bulk unsorted samples. Repertoire overlap was found to be higher between tumor regions (mean about 36%) than between tumor-adjacent (roughly 17%) or tumor-blood (around 15%) pairs, consistent with antigen-driven expansion. Only the TCR beta chain was sequenced, which likely underestimates true repertoire diversity because unpaired alpha chains were not captured. Only five patients were included in the study, and the authors note that the findings should be validated in a larger study.

Total RNA and DNA were co-extracted without cell sorting from around 20-30 mg of bulk tissue using the AllPrep DNA/RNA mini kit. Surgical resection was performed in China between November 2015 and 2016 on 5 or 6 patients with histopathologically diagnosed primary liver carcinoma. Patients had chronic HBV infection and were treatment-naive at sampling. Fresh tumor and adjacent tissue pieces were bisected, with one half stored in RNAlater at -80 degrees C and the other half sent for histology. Spanning cysteine to phenylalanine, the CDR3 consists of 15 amino acids. The entry retains the CDR3 DNA only, 45 bases that are in frame from base 1. A distance of 13 bases separates the germline ends of V and J, which lose 0 bases and 5 bases respectively. CDR1 and CDR2 are read off the germline V gene as LGHNA and YNFKEQ. Worth noting for this clonotype: Its antigen is not yet known. The sample holds no much larger clone one base away, and base qualities are not on file.

TCRbeta-specific cDNA was reverse-transcribed from roughly 500 ng total RNA using a constant-region primer and ProtoScript II reverse transcriptase. TCRbeta libraries were built with three nested multiplex PCR rounds, a slightly modified ARM-PCR procedure. The first two PCR rounds used multiplex TRBV1-TRBV30 forward primers with a Cbeta reverse primer, each for approximately 9 cycles. Sample barcodes and Illumina adapters were attached in a final 25-cycle PCR using Deep VentR polymerase. Amplicons of 200-500 bp were gel-purified with a QIAquick gel extraction kit before sequencing. The TCRbeta amplicons were sequenced with 250-bp paired-end reads on an Illumina HiSeq 2500. The original methods were these. Trimmomatic v0.33 was used to quality-trim the reads, and FLASH v1.2.11 was used to merge paired reads so that full CDR3 sequences could be recovered. V, D and J germline segments were assigned to the rearranged TCRbeta sequences by MiGEC v1.2.1b. VDJtools v1.0.0 computed clonotype statistics and Shannon-Wiener diversity indices. Except for diversity analysis, only each sample's 250 most abundant clonotypes were used in subsequent analyses to reduce sampling bias. TCRdb passed the public sequencing reads through fastp at Q25 and MiXCR, retaining productive beta sequences. CDR3 protein duplicates are merged, each entry listing the most common genes and DNA. The V and J calls follow TCRdb's processing rather than the paper's. This sample comprises 90,000 to 150,000 distinct CDR3 sequences, about two thirds of them detected only once. Jointly, the top ten make up over 6.5% of the sample.

The sample taken for sequencing was tumor-adjacent normal liver tissue. The receptor was derived from a woman between 55 and 75 years old with primary liver carcinoma and hepatitis B virus infection. The rearrangement combines TRBV4-2 with TRBJ1-2, with TRBD1 perhaps the D gene, on 6 matching bases. The CDR3 is CASSQEGGDSYGYTF. The bases read TGTGCCAGCAGCCAAGAAGGGGGTGATTCATATGGCTACACCTTC.